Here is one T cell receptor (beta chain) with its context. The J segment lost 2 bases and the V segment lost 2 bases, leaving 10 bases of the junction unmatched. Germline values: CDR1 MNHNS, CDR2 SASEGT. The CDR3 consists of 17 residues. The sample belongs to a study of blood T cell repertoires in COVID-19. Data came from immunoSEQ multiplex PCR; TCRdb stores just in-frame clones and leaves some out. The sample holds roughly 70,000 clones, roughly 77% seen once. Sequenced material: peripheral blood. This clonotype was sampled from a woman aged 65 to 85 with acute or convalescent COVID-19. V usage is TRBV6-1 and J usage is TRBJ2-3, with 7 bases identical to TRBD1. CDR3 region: CASSESGTALTTDTQYF. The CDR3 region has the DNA TGTGCCAGCAGTGAATCGGGGACAGCTCTGACCACAGATACGCAGTATTTT.